This passage covers 4 T cell receptor beta chains from one sample sequenced in a study of post-analysis software for immune sequencing data. These receptors have no known antigen. Unique-molecular-identifier-tagged TCR beta cDNA libraries were used. TCRdb re-analysed the PCR reads in MiXCR, keeping a single row per CDR3 protein. The repertoire holds more than 500,000 distinct CDR3 sequences, with roughly 34% as singletons. Notes on the study in general: When patients were compared with controls, 4 or 5 TRBV segments were more frequent, TRBV5-6, TRBV5-1 and TRBV20-1 among them.

Specimen: blood. The receptors were gathered from a girl aged 2-17 years with multiple sclerosis.

The chain carries TRBV27 and TRBJ2-3, with no clear D. Germline CDR1 and CDR2: MNHEY and SMNVEV (reference sequence). V lost 3 bases, J lost 6 bases, and 16 bases lay in between. The CDR3 is 15 amino acids. The CDR3 sequence is CASSLGSPSADTQYF. CDR3 bases: TGTGCCAGCAGTTTGGGCTCTCCCTCAGCGGATACGCAGTATTTT.

This clonotype came up a few times. This chain connects TRBV5-1 to TRBJ2-3; no reliable D call. The length of the CDR3 is 13 residues. Trimming cost V 3 bases and J 4 bases, with 9 bases left between them. CDR1 is SGHRS, CDR2 YFSETQ, per germline. CDR3 coding DNA: TGCGCCAGCAGCTATGATGTCCCAGATACGCAGTATTTT. Translated: CASSYDVPDTQYF. Based on the CDR3 plus reference TRBV5-1 and TRBJ2-3, the full variable domain is KAGVTQTPRYLIKTRGQQVTLSCSPISGHRSVSWYQQTPGQGLQFLFEYFSETQRNKGNFPGRFSGRQFSNSRSEMNVSTLELGDSALYLCASSYDVPDTQYFGPGTRLTVL.

This clonotype was seen a handful of times. The genes are TRBV9 and TRBJ2-5, with TRBD2 matching over 7 bases. CDR3 length: 17 residues. Germline loops: CDR1 SGDLS, CDR2 YYNGEE. V lost 0 bases to trimming and J lost 5 bases; unmatched junction nucleotides: 13. The CDR3 is CASSVEAQRGGEETQYF. Written as DNA, the CDR3 is TGTGCCAGCAGCGTAGAGGCCCAGCGGGGTGGAGAGGAGACCCAGTACTTC.

CDR3 amino acids: CASSLRAMIAKNIQYF. Here the CDR3 DNA reads TGCGCCAGCAGCCTCAGGGCGATGATAGCCAAAAACATTCAGTACTTC. The chain carries TRBV4-1 and TRBJ2-4, with D tentatively TRBD1 (5 bases). The CDR3 runs to 16 residues. Germline V gene data show CDR1 as MGHRA and CDR2 as YSYEKL. V was cut by 4 bases and J by 0 bases, with 13 bases left in between.